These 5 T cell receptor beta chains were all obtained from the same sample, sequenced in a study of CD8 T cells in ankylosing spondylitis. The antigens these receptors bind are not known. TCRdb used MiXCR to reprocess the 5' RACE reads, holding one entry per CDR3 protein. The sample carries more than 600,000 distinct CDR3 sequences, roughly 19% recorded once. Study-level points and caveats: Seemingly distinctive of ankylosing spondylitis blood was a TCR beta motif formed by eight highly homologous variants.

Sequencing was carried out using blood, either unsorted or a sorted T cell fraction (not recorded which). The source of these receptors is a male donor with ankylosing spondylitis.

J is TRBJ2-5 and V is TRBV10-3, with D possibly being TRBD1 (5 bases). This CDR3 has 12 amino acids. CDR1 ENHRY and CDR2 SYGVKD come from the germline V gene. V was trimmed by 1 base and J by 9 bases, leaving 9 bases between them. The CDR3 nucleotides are TGTGCCATCAGTGAGTTCCCAGGGTCCCAGTACTTC. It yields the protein CAISEFPGSQYF.

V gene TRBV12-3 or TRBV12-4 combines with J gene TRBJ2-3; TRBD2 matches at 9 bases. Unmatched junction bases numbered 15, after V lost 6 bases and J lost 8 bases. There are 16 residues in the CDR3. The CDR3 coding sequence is TGTGCCAGCAGGCAGCGCCTAGCGGGAAACCCGGGTACGCAGTATTTT. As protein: CASRQRLAGNPGTQYF.

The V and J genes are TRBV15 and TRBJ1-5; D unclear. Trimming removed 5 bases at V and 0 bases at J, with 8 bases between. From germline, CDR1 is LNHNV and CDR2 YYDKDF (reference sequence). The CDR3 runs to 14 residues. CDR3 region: CATSEMYSNQPQHF. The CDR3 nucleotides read TGTGCCACCAGCGAAATGTATAGCAATCAGCCCCAGCATTTT.

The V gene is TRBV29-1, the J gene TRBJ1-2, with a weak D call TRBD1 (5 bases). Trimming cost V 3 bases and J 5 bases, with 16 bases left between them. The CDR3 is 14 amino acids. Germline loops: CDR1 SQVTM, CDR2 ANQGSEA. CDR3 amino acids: CSVEEGDSRYGYTF. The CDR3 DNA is TGCAGCGTTGAGGAAGGTGACAGTCGGTATGGCTACACCTTC. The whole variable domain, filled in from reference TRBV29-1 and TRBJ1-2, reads SAVISQKPSRDICQRGTSLTIQCQVDSQVTMMFWYRQQPGQSLTLIATANQGSEATYESGFVIDKFPISRPNLTFSTLTVSNMSPEDSSIYLCSVEEGDSRYGYTFGSGTRLTVV.

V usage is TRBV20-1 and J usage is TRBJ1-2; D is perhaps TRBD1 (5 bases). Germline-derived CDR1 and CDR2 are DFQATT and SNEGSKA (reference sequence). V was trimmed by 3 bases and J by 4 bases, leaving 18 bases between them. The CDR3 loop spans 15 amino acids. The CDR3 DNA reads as TGCAGTGCTAGGGAAGGGGTCAGCCTAGTCTATGGCTACACCTTC. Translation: CSAREGVSLVYGYTF.